The entry that follows covers one T cell receptor beta chain sequence. This entry is derived from a study of blood T cell repertoires in COVID-19. Across the study: COVID-19 samples from acute and convalescent phases originated in the United States, Italy and Spain. Sources were T cells, B-cell-depleted T cells, or PBMCs; the material itself was cDNA or gDNA.

Per the original methods: Estimation of nucleated cell counts was performed using reference gene primer amplification. Clones were read by immunoSEQ multiplex PCR, and TCRdb kept only the in-frame ones, dropping some. Clone size and V and J calls were adopted from that table, with D and trimming inferred from the DNA. The table shows fewer than 300,000 clones, with approximately 83% occurring only once. The CDR3 runs to 14 residues. CDR1 is LGHNA and CDR2 is YSLEER in the germline V gene. Trimming stripped 3 bases from V and 2 bases from J, with 11 bases between. This chain uses TRBV4-3 with TRBJ2-7, with D hard to call. The receptor was derived from a woman aged 45 to 65 who had recovered from COVID-19. Source material: peripheral blood. The CDR3 DNA reads as TGCGCCAGCAGCCACCTATCAGCGCCCTACGAGCAGTACTTC. Its protein is CASSHLSAPYEQYF.